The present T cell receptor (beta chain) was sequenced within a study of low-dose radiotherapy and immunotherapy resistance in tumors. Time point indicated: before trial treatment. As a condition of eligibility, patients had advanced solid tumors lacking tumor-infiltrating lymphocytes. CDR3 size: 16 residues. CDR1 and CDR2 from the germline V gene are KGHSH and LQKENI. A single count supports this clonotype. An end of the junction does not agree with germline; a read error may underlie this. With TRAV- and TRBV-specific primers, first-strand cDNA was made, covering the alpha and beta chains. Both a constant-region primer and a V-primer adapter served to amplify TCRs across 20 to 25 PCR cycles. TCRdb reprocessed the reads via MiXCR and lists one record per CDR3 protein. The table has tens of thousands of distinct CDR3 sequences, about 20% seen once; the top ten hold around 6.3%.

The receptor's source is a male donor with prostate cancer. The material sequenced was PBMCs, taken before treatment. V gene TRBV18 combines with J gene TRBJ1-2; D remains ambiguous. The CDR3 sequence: CASSPTPDTPIYGNTF. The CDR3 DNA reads TGTGCCAGCTCACCCACCCCCGACACACCGATCTATGGCAACACCTTC.